The T cell receptor (beta chain) described here comes from a study of T-cell reconstitution after alpha-beta-depleted transplantation in children. Study conclusions and caveats: A year had passed since transplant, and T-cell counts and diversity by then came mostly from newly produced T cells. Surviving recipient T cells and thymic progenitors accounted for the high day-60 TCRbeta diversity observed in some patients.

Comment on this clonotype: Its antigen remains unidentified.

This sample's TCRbeta library carried unique molecular identifier barcodes. TCRdb processed the PCR reads anew with MiXCR; each CDR3 protein has one entry. Among 200,000 or so distinct CDR3 sequences listed, roughly 6.6% were seen once. CDR1 is SGHTA and CDR2 is FQGNSA in the germline V gene. V lost 5 bases, J lost 2 bases, and 4 bases stayed unmatched. The CDR3 extends over 15 amino acids. This chain joins TRBV7-2 and TRBJ2-3; 10 bases match TRBD1. The specimen was PBMCs, collected before TCRalphabeta/CD19-depleted stem cell transplant. This TCR derives from a boy aged 2 to 10 with acute lymphoblastic leukemia, due to receive a stem cell transplant. The CDR3 coding sequence is TGTGCCAGCAGCCCGGGACAGGGGTTCACAGATACGCAGTATTTT. Its translation: CASSPGQGFTDTQYF.